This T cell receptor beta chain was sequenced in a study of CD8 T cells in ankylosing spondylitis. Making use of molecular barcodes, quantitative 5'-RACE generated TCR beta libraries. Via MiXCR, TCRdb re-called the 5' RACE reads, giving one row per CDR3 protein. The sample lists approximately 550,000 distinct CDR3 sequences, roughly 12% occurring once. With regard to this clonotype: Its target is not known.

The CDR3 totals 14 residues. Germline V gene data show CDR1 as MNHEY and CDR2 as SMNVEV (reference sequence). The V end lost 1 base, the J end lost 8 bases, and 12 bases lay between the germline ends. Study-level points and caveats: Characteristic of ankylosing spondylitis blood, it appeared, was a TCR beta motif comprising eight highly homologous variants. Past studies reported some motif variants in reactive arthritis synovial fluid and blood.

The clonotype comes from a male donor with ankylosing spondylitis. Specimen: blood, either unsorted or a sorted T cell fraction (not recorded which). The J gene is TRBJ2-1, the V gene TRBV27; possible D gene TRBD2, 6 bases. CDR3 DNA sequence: TGTGCCAGCAGTTTATGGGGGAGGCAGTATGAGCAGTTCTTC. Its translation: CASSLWGRQYEQFF.